What follows describes a single T cell receptor (beta chain). The sample originates from a study of blood T cell repertoires in COVID-19. Whole-study context: Sites across the United States, Italy and Spain contributed samples from acute and convalescent COVID-19. The cDNA or gDNA used as material had been derived from T cells, B-cell-depleted T cells, or PBMCs.

The junction had 5 bases not matched to a gene; V was cut back by 3 bases and J by 0 bases. The CDR3 runs to 16 residues. Germline CDR1 is SGHTA and CDR2 is FQGNSA. How the authors handled the data: Using reference gene primer amplification, nucleated cell counts were estimated. Profiling relied on immunoSEQ multiplex PCR, and the TCRdb table lists in-frame clones only, not all of them. From that table come the V and J calls and clone size; the DNA was used to work out D and trimming. The sample holds approximately 270,000 clones; more than 70% are singletons and the top ten take just under 6.5%. This chain joins TRBV7-2 and TRBJ2-1; 7 nucleotides align to TRBD2. The TCR sequence derives from a young woman with COVID-19, enrolled during active disease. What was sequenced was peripheral blood. The CDR3 here is CASSLERGRSYNEQFF. DNA of the CDR3: TGTGCCAGCAGCTTGGAGCGGGGCCGCTCCTACAATGAGCAGTTCTTC.